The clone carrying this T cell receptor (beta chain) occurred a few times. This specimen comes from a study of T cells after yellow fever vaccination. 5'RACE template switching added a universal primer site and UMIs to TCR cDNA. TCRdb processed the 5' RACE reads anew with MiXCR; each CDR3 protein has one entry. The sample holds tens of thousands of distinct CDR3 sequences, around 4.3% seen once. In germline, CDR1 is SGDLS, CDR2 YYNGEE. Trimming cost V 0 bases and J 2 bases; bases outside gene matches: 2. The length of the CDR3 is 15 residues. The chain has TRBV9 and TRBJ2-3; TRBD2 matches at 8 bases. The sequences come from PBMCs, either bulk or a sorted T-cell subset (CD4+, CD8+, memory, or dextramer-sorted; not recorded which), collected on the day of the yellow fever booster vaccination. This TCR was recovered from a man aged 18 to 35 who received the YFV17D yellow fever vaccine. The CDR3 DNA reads TGTGCCAGCAGCGTAGCGGGGGGGTACACAGATACGCAGTATTTT. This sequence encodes CASSVAGGYTDTQYF.